This entry lists 5 T cell receptor beta chains sequenced from one sample in a study of Ad26.COV2.S vaccination and SARS-CoV-2 variants. As to treatment: over 15 received Ad26.COV2.S at low or high dose, single or two shots; 5 received placebo; per-sample allocation not given. Samples came from day 63 after the first vaccine or placebo injection. Some clones are missing from TCRdb's copy, which holds only in-frame ones; the method was immunoSEQ multiplex PCR. The table lists hundreds of thousands of clones, around 89% of them singletons. Sequences were derived from peripheral blood, sampled in a trial of Ad26.COV2.S vaccine versus placebo. The receptors come from a person aged 18-65 years who received the Ad26.COV2.S COVID-19 vaccine or a placebo.

This sequence joins TRBV29-1 and TRBJ2-5; TRBD1 might be the D (6 bases). Trimming shortened V by 5 bases and J by 4 bases, and 17 bases separated the two germline ends. Germline V gene sequence: CDR1 SQVTM, CDR2 ANQGSEA. This CDR3 comprises 14 residues. The CDR3 is CSVPGETRVETQYF. CDR3 DNA sequence: TGCAGCGTTCCAGGGGAGACCCGGGTAGAGACCCAGTACTTC.

The V and J genes are TRBV6-1 and TRBJ2-1; 7 bases are shared with TRBD2. Trimming removed 4 bases from V and 1 base from J; junction bases left unmatched: 10. This CDR3 is 17 amino acids long. Looked up from germline, CDR1 is MNHNS and CDR2 is SASEGT. The CDR3 here is CASSVSSGGVSYNEQFF. Here the CDR3 DNA reads TGTGCCAGCAGTGTGTCTAGCGGAGGGGTTTCCTACAATGAGCAGTTCTTC.

The chain uses TRBV30 and TRBJ1-2, with D possibly being TRBD1 (5 bases). Looked up from germline, CDR1 is GTSNPN and CDR2 is SVGIG (reference sequence). Trimming cost V 1 base and J 4 bases, with 10 bases left between them. The CDR3 spans 13 residues. The CDR3 region has the DNA TGTGCCTGGAGTGACAGGTCACCCTATGGCTACACCTTC. Translated, it gives CAWSDRSPYGYTF. The entire variable domain, with the rest obtained from reference TRBV30 and TRBJ1-2, is as follows: SQTIHQWPATLVQPVGSPLSLECTVEGTSNPNLYWYRQAAGRGLQLLFYSVGIGQISSEVPQNLSASRPQDRQFILSSKKLLLSDSGFYLCAWSDRSPYGYTFGSGTRLTVV.

The V and J genes are TRBV15 and TRBJ1-2, with D perhaps matching TRBD1 (5 bases). The CDR3 sequence is 15 residues long. V shed 1 base and J shed 4 bases, with 13 bases lying between them. Germline CDR1 reads LNHNV; CDR2 reads YYDKDF (reference sequence). This chain's CDR3 is CATSRGGASGYGYTF. CDR3 DNA: TGTGCCACCAGCAGAGGGGGCGCCTCGGGCTATGGCTACACCTTC.

This rearrangement joins TRBV11-2 to TRBJ1-1, with 11 bases matching TRBD1. V dropped 5 bases and J dropped 6; count of bases not matched to a gene: 8. Germline CDR1 SGHAT, CDR2 FQNNGV. The CDR3 contains 15 residues. As DNA, the CDR3 is TGTGCCAGCAGCCCCTCGGGACAGGGGGATGCTGAAGCTTTCTTT. Translated, it gives CASSPSGQGDAEAFF.